The present TCR beta chain was sequenced within a study of blood T cell repertoires in COVID-19 (dated by TCRdb to about 2020). Background for the entire study: Samples covering the acute and convalescent phases of COVID-19 were provided by collaborators in the United States, Italy and Spain. The material from the prospective study consisted of cDNA or gDNA derived from T cells, B-cell-depleted T cells, or PBMCs. The dataset comprised deeply sampled blood TCRbeta repertoires from subjects exposed to, actively infected with, or recovered from COVID-19. The repertoires were released in a freely available public database meant as a resource for research on the immune response to SARS-CoV-2. The samples were drawn from two sources: the first 160 participants of the ongoing ImmuneRACE study, and fewer than 1,500 subjects contributed by 6 global collaborators. A de-identified subject ID, COVID-19 status, age in years and sex were almost always included in the sample metadata. HLA class I and class II types, where available, came from metadata supplied by the sample provider rather than from assay-based typing.

From the cysteine up to the phenylalanine, the CDR3 has a length of 15 residues. Only the CDR3 region is kept as DNA, spanning 45 bases read in frame from base 1. V gives up 1 base and J gives up 3 bases, and the segment between their germline ends measures 12 bases. CDR1 and CDR2, per the germline V gene (reference sequence), are LGHDT and YNNKEL. TCRbeta CDR3 regions were amplified from genomic DNA by means of the immunoSEQ Assay, a bias-controlled multiplex PCR. As for the original processing: Nucleated cell counts per sample were estimated from amplification of reference gene primers within the assay. To quantify the absolute abundance of each unique TCRbeta CDR3 rearrangement, sequence reads were collapsed and filtered. For each sample, productive Simpson clonality was calculated by taking the square root of Simpson's diversity index across productive rearrangements. Entries here come from immuneACCESS through TCRdb and include only in-frame sequences with V and J called. Some clones fail to appear in such tables; in the studies checked, an unresolved V gene covers under half of the shortfall, and the cause of the remainder is unknown. The DNA was the basis for D and trimming; V, J and clone size are from that table. This sample comprises hundreds of thousands of clones, approximately 81% of them detected only once. 15% to 20% of the sample rests with the top ten.

In the case of this clone: It has no known antigen specificity. Qualities for individual bases were not recorded, and no much larger clone is one base off.

The paper's findings and limits, for the study overall: How much clinical and demographic metadata was included differed by source and by participant, and the metadata was provided uncurated.

Each collaborating institution followed its own protocols to collect whole blood in K2EDTA tubes. Collaborator samples were shipped for TCRbeta analysis as frozen whole blood, isolated PBMCs, or DNA extracted from either sample type. Recombination linked TRBV3-1 (or the pseudogene TRBV3-2) to TRBJ1-2; the D gene lacks a confident call. Sequences were obtained from peripheral blood. The receptor's source is a man aged 25 to 40 with active or convalescent COVID-19. CDR3 region: CASSQGGGSYYGYTF. The bases are TGTGCCAGCAGCCAAGGGGGTGGGAGCTACTATGGCTACACCTTC.